This TCR beta chain was found in a study of T-cell memory formation after mild COVID-19. About the study: The study found TCR clusters largely donor specific.

This clonotype has only a few counts. Its matching antigen is unknown. TCRdb re-called the 5' RACE reads through MiXCR, storing one row per CDR3 protein. The sample consists of under 110,000 distinct CDR3 sequences, over 15% of them appearing once. Germline assignment: CDR1 SQVTM and CDR2 ANQGSEA. The CDR3 spans 14 residues. Findings of the study overall: Contracting clones from day 15 to 85 had balanced CD4/CD8; later expanders favoured CD4+. In pre-infection memory, a portion of responding clones appeared, which suggested that cross-reactive memory joined. The CD4+ clones that contracted clustered mainly within CM and EM, and the CD8+ clones concentrated in EMRA.

The chain couples TRBV29-1 to TRBJ1-5; TRBD1 agrees at 7 bases. Sequenced input: PBMCs or a T cell subset sorted from them (not recorded which). The receptor comes from an adult woman who had mild COVID-19 (a few samples of this study predate the infection). Cell type and time point are not known. The CDR3 DNA follows: TGCAGGCGCCCCCCACGGACAGGAGGCCAGCCCCAGCATTTT. Translating gives CRRPPRTGGQPQHF.